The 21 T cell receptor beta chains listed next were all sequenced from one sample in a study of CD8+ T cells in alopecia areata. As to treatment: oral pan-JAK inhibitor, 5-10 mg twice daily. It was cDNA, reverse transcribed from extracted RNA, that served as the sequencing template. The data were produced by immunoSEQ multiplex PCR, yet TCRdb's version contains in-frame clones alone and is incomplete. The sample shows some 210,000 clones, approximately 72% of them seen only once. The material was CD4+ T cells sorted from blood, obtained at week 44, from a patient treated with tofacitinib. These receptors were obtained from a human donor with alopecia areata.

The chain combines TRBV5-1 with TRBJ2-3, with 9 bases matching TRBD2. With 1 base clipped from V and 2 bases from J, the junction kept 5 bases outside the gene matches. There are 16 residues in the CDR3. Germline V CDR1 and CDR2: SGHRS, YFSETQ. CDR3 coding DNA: TGCGCCAGCAGCTTGACGTTAGCGGGGGCCACAGATACGCAGTATTTT. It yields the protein CASSLTLAGATDTQYF.

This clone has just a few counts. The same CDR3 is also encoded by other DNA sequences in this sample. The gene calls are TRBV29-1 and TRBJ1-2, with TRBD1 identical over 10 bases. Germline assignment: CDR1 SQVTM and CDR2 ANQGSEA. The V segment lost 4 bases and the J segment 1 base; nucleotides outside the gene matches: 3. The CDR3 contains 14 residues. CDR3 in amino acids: CSVGDRGSNYGYTF. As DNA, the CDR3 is TGCAGCGTTGGGGACAGGGGAAGTAACTATGGCTACACCTTC.

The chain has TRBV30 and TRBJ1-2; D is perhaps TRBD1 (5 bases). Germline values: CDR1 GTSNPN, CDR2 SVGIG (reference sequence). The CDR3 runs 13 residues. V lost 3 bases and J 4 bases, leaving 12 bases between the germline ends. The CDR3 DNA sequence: TGTGCCTGGAGGGGACCGAGCCTCTATGGCTACACCTTC. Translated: CAWRGPSLYGYTF.

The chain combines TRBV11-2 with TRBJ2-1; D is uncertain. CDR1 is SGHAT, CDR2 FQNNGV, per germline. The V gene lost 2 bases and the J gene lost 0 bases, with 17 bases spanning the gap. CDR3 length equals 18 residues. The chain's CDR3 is CASSLKVRQEYSYNEQFF. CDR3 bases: TGTGCCAGCAGCTTAAAAGTCCGGCAGGAATACTCCTACAATGAGCAGTTCTTC.

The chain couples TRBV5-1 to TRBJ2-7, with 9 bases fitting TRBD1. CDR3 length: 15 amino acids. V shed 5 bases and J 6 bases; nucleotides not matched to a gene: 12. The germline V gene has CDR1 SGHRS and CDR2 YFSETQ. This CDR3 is CASSLPGTGSGEQYF. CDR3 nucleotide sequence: TGCGCCAGCAGTCTCCCTGGGACAGGGTCCGGCGAGCAGTACTTC.

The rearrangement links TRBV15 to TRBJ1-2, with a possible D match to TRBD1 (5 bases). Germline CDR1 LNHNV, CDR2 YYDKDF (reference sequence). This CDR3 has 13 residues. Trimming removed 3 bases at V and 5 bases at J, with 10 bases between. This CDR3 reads CATSSTGIYGYTF. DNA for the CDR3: TGTGCCACCAGCAGCACAGGTATTTATGGCTACACCTTC.

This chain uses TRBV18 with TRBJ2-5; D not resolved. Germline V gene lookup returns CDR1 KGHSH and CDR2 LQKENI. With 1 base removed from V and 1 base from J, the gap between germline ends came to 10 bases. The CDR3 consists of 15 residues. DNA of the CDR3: TGTGCCAGCTCACCACGGACGACATTCCAAGAGACCCAGTACTTC. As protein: CASSPRTTFQETQYF.

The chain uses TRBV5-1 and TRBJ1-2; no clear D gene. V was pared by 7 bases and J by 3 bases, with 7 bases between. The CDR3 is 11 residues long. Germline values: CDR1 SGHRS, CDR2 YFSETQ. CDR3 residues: CASGSDYGYTF. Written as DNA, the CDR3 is TGCGCCAGCGGGTCAGACTATGGCTACACCTTC.

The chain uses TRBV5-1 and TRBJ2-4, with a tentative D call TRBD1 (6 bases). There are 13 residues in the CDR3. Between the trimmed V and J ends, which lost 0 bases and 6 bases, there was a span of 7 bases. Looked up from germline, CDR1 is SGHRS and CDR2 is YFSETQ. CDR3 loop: CASSLEQGNIQYF. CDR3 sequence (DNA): TGCGCCAGCAGCTTGGAACAGGGAAACATTCAGTACTTC.

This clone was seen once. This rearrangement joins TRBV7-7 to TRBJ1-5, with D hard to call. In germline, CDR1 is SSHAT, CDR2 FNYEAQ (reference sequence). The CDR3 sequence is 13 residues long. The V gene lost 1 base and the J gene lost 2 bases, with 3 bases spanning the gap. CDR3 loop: CASSLDGNQPQHF. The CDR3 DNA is TGTGCCAGCAGCTTAGACGGCAATCAGCCCCAGCATTTT.

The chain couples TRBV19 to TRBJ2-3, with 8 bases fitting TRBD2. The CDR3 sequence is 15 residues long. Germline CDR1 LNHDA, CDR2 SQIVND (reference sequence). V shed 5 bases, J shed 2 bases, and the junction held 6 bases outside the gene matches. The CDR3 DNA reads TGTGCCAGTAGTGTCGGACTAGCCAACACAGATACGCAGTATTTT. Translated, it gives CASSVGLANTDTQYF.

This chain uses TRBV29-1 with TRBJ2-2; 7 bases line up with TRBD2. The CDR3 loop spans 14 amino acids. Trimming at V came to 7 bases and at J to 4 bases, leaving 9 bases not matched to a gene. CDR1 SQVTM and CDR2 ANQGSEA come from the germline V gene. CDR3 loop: CSAQRGPTTGELFF. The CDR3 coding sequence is TGCAGCGCGCAGCGGGGACCCACCACCGGGGAGCTGTTTTTT.

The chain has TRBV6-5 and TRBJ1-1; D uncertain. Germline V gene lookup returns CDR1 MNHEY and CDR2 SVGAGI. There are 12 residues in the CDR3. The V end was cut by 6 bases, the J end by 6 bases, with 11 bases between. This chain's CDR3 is CASSASPAEAFF. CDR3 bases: TGTGCCAGCAGCGCCTCGCCCGCTGAAGCTTTCTTT.

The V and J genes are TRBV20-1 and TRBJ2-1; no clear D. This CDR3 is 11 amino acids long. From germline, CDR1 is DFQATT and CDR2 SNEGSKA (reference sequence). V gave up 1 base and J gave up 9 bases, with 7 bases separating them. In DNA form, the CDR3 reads TGCAGTGCTAGAGGGCTAGGTGAGCAGTTCTTC. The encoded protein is CSARGLGEQFF.

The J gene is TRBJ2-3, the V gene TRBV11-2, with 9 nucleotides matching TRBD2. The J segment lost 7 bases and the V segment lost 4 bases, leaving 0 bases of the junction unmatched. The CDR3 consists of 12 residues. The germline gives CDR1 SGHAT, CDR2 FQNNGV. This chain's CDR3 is CASSSSGNTQYF. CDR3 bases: TGTGCCAGCAGCTCTAGCGGGAATACGCAGTATTTT. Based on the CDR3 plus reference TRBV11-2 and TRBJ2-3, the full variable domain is EAGVAQSPRYKIIEKRQSVAFWCNPISGHATLYWYQQILGQGPKLLIQFQNNGVVDDSQLPKDRFSAERLKGVDSTLKIQPAKLEDSAVYLCASSSSGNTQYFGPGTRLTVL.

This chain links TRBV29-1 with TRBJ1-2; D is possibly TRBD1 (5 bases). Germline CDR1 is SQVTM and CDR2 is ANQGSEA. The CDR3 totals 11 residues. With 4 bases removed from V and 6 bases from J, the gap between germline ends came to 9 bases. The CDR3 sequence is CSVARAHGYTF. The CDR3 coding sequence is TGCAGCGTTGCCAGGGCACATGGCTACACCTTC.

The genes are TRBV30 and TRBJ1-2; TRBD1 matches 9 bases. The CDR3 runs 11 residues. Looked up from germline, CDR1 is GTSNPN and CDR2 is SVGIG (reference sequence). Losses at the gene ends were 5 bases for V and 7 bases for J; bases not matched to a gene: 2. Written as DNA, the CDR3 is TGTGCCTGGGTGGACAGGGGTGGCTACACCTTC. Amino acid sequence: CAWVDRGGYTF.

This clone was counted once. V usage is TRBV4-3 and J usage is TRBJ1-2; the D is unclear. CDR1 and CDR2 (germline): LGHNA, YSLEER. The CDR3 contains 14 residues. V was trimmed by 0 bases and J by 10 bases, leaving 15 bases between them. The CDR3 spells CASSQDRGRDYYTF. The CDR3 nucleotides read TGCGCCAGCAGCCAAGATCGCGGACGCGACTACTACACCTTC.

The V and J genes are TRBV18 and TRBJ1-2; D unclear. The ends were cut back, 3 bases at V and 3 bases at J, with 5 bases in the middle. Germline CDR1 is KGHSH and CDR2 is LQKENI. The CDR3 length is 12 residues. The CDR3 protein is CASSPSDYGYTF. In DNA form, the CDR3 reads TGTGCCAGCTCACCTAGTGACTATGGCTACACCTTC.

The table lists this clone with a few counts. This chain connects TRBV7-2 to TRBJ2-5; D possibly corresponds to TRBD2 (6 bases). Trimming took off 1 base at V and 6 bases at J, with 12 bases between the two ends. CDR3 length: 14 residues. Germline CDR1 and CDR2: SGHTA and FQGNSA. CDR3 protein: CASSLDTSTKTQYF. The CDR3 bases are TGTGCCAGCAGCTTAGATACTAGCACAAAGACCCAGTACTTC.

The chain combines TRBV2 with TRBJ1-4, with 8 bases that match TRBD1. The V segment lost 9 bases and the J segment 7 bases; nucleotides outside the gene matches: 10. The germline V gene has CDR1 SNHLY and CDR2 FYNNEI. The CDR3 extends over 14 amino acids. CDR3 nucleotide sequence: TGTGCCAGTAGCAAAGGACAGGGTAGTGAAAAACTGTTTTTT. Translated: CASSKGQGSEKLFF.